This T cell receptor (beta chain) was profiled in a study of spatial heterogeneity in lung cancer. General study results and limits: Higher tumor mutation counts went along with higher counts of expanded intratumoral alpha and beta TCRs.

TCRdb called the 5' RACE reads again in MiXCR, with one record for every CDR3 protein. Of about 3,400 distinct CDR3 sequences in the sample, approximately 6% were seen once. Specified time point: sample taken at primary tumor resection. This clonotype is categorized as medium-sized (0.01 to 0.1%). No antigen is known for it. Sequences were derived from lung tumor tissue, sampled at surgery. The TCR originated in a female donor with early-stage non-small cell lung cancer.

CDR3 nucleotide sequence: TGTGCCAGCAGCGTAGAAGGGACCGAGACAGATACGCAGTATTTT. Residues: CASSVEGTETDTQYF. The chain has TRBV9 and TRBJ2-3, with D perhaps assigned TRBD1 or TRBD2 (5 bases each). Trimming cost V 0 bases and J 3 bases, with 11 bases left between them. The CDR3 has 15 amino acids. The germline CDR1 and CDR2 sequences are SGDLS and YYNGEE.